This T cell receptor beta chain derives from a study of OX40 agonist ivuxolimab in advanced cancers. Study conclusions and caveats: By week 6 at 0.1 to 3.0 mg/kg, blood CD4+ and CD8+ T cells had expanded clonally.

TCRdb's copy holds only in-frame clones and misses some; the assay was immunoSEQ multiplex PCR. The sample lists roughly 65,000 clones; around 90% were seen once. In the case of this clone: Its antigen is unknown.

Germline-derived CDR1 and CDR2 are SGHRS and YFSETQ. This CDR3 region has 15 residues. The V and J ends lost 2 bases and 6 bases, in that order; junction bases with no gene match: 6. Blood samples were obtained at baseline, cycle 4 day 1, and cycle 7 day 1. V gene TRBV5-1 combines with J gene TRBJ1-2; 11 positions match TRBD1. This TCR came from an adult with an advanced solid tumor such as melanoma, head and neck, liver or kidney cancer. The source material was CD4+ or CD8+ T cells sorted from blood, sampled in a trial of the OX40 agonist ivuxolimab. The CDR3 is CASSFAGQGEDGYTF. The CDR3 nucleotides read TGCGCCAGCAGCTTTGCGGGACAGGGGGAGGATGGCTACACCTTC.